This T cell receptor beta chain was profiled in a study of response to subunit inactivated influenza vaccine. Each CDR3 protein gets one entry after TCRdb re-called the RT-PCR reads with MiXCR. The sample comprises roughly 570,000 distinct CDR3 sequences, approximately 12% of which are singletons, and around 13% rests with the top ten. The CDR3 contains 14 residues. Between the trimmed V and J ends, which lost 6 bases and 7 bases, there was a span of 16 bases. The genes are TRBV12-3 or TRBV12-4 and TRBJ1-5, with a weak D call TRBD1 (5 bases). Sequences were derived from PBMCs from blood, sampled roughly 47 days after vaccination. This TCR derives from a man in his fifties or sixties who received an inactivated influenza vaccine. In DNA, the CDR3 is TGTGCCAGCAGGACGGGACGGGTGGGCCAGCCCCAGCATTTT. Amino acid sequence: CASRTGRVGQPQHF.